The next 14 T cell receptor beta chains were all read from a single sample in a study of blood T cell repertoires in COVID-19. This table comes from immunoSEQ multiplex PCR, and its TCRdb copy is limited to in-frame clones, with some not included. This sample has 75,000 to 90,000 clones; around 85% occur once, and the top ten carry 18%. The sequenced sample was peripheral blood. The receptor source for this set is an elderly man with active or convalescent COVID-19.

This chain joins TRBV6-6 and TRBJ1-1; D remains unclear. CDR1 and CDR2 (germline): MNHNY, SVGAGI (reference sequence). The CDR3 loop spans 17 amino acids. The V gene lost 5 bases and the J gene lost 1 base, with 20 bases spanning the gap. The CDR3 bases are TGTGCCAGCAGTCCACGCCTTGCTAGGATGGGGAACACTGAAGCTTTCTTT. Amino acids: CASSPRLARMGNTEAFF.

The CDR3 is CASSQDLGQIRGYTF. The CDR3 DNA follows: TGTGCCAGCAGCCAAGATTTGGGACAGATTCGGGGCTACACCTTC. The J gene is TRBJ1-2, the V gene TRBV14; 7 nucleotides align to TRBD1. The CDR3 consists of 15 residues. J was trimmed by 8 bases and V by 0 bases; bases with no gene match: 9. In germline, CDR1 is SGHDN, CDR2 FVKESK. Full variable domain (missing parts from reference TRBV14 and TRBJ1-2): EAGVTQFPSHSVIEKGQTVTLRCDPISGHDNLYWYRRVMGKEIKFLLHFVKESKQDESGMPNNRFLAERTGGTYSTLKVQPAELEDSGVYFCASSQDLGQIRGYTFGSGTRLTVV.

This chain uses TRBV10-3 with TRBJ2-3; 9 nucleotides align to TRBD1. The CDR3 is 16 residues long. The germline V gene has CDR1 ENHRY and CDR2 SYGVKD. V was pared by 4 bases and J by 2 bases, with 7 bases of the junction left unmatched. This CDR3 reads CAISGGQGGPTDTQYF. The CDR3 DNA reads TGTGCCATCAGTGGGGGACAGGGAGGGCCCACAGATACGCAGTATTTT.

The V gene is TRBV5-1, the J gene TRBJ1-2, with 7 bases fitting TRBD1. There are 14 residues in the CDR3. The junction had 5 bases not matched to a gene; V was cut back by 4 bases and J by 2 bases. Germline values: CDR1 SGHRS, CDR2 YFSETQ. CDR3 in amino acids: CASSLLQGNYGYTF. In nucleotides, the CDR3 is TGCGCCAGCAGCCTGCTACAGGGGAACTATGGCTACACCTTC. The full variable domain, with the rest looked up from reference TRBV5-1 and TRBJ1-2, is KAGVTQTPRYLIKTRGQQVTLSCSPISGHRSVSWYQQTPGQGLQFLFEYFSETQRNKGNFPGRFSGRQFSNSRSEMNVSTLELGDSALYLCASSLLQGNYGYTFGSGTRLTVV.

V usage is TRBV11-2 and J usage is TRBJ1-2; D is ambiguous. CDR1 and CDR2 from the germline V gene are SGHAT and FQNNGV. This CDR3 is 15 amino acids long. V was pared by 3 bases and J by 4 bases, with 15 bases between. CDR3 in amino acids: CASSLEPRGSYGYTF. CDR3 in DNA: TGTGCCAGCAGCTTGGAACCTCGAGGGAGCTATGGCTACACCTTC.

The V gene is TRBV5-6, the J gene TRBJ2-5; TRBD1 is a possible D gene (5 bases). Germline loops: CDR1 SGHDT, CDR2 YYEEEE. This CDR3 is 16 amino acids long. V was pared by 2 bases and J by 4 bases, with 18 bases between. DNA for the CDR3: TGTGCCAGCAGCTTCAAGGGGATTGAGTTTAGAGAGACCCAGTACTTC. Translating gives CASSFKGIEFRETQYF. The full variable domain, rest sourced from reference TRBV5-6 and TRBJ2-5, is DAGVTQSPTHLIKTRGQQVTLRCSPKSGHDTVSWYQQALGQGPQFIFQYYEEEERQRGNFPDRFSGHQFPNYSSELNVNALLLGDSALYLCASSFKGIEFRETQYFGPGTRLLVL.

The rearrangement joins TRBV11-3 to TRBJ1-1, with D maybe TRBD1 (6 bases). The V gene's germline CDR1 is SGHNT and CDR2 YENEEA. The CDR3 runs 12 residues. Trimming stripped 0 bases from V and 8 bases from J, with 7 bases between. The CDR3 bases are TGTGCCAGCAGCTTAGAACAGGGAGAAGCTTTCTTT. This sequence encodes CASSLEQGEAFF.

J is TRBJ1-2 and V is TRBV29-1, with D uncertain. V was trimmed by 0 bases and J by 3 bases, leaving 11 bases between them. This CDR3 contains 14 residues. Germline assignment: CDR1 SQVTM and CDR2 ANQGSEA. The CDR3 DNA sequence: TGCAGCGTTGAAGATAACACCTCACACTATGGCTACACCTTC. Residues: CSVEDNTSHYGYTF.

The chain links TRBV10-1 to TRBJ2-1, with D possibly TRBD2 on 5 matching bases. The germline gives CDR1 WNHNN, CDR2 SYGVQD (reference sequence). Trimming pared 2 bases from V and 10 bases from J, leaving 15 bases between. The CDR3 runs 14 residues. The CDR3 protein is CASSEGLVRGEQFF. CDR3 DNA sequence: TGCGCCAGCAGTGAGGGGCTAGTGAGAGGGGAGCAGTTCTTC.

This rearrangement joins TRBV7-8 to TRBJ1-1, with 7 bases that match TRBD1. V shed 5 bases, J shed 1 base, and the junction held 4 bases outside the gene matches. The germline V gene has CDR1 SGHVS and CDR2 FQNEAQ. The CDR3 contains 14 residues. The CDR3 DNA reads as TGTGCCAGCAGCGCCCGACAGGGGAACACTGAAGCTTTCTTT. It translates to CASSARQGNTEAFF.

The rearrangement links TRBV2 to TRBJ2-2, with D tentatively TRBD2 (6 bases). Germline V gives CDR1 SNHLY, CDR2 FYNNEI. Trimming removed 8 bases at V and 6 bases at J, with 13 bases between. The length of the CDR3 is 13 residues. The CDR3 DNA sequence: TGTGCCAGCGATGATTCGGGGGCCGGGGAGCTGTTTTTT. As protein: CASDDSGAGELFF.

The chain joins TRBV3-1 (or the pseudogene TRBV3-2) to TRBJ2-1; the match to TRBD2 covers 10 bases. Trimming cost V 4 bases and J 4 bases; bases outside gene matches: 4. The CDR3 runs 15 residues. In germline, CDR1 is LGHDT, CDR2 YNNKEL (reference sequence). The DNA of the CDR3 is TGTGCCAGCAGCCTGGGACTAGCGCGTTACAATGAGCAGTTCTTC. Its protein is CASSLGLARYNEQFF.

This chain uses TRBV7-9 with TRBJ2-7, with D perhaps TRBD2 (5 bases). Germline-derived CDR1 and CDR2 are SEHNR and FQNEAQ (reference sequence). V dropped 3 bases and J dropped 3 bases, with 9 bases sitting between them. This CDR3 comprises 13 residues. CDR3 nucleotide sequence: TGTGCCAGCAGCTTTACTAGACACTACGAGCAGTACGTC. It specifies CASSFTRHYEQYV.

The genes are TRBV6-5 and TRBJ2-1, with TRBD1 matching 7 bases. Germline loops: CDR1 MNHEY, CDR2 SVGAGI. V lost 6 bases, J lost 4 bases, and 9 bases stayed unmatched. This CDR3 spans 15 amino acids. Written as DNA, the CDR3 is TGTGCCAGCAGCAAGGCCGGGACAGAATACAATGAGCAGTTCTTC. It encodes CASSKAGTEYNEQFF.